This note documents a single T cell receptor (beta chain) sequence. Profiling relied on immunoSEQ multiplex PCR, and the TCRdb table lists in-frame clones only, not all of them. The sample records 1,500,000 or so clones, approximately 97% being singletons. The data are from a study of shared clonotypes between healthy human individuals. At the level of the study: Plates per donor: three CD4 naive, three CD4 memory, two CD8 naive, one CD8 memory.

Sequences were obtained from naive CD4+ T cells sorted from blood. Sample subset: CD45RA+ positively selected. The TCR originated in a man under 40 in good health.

CDR3 DNA sequence: TGTGCCAGTAGTCGGGGGGGGACCTCCTACGAGCAGTACTTC. Amino acids: CASSRGGTSYEQYF. This sequence joins TRBV19 and TRBJ2-7; 8 bases are shared with TRBD2. Germline V gives CDR1 LNHDA, CDR2 SQIVND (reference sequence). This CDR3 has 14 amino acids. V shed 5 bases, J shed 0 bases, and the junction held 3 bases outside the gene matches.